This TCR beta chain originates from a study of cytomegalovirus exposure and HLA in healthy donors. The wider study: The approximately 120 validation repertoires, a later analysis reported, used the same platform as the roughly 650 repertoires from the first cohort.

J lost 4 bases, V lost 6 bases, and 5 bases had no gene match. This CDR3 spans 15 amino acids. Germline V CDR1 and CDR2: WSHSY, SAAADI. Concerning this clone: The antigen is not known.

The table came from immunoSEQ multiplex PCR; TCRdb's copy has only in-frame clones and leaves some out. Found here are 140,000 to 150,000 clones, roughly 90% of them singletons; the top ten hold roughly 4.5%. Study outcomes and limitations: Cytomegalovirus status, reportedly, was diagnosed with high specificity and sensitivity by the classifier. The study flagged some 170 TCR beta chains as cytomegalovirus-associated.

The sample was PBMCs. This chain uses TRBV10-2 with TRBJ2-7; TRBD2 matches 14 bases. The TCR originated in a man between 18 and 35 years old in good health and CMV-seropositive. CDR3 sequence (DNA): TGCGCCAGCAGGGGACTAGCGGGAGATAGGTACGAGCAGTACTTC. Translating it yields CASRGLAGDRYEQYF.